One sample yielded the 25 T cell receptor beta chains listed below, sequenced in a study of monozygotic twins with inflammatory bowel disease. Using the 5' RACE reads, TCRdb records one entry per CDR3 protein without DNA. The table for this sample gives a few hundred thousand distinct CDR3 sequences. The sequencing sample was made of blood. The receptor set was obtained from a human donor with ulcerative colitis or Crohn's disease, or a healthy co-twin of an affected twin (not recorded which).

V usage is TRBV10-3 and J usage is TRBJ1-4. The CDR3 is 12 amino acids. Germline CDR1 and CDR2: ENHRY and SYGVKD. The CDR3 sequence: CAISRTNEKLFF.

The chain joins TRBV7-2 to TRBJ1-5. Germline V CDR1 and CDR2: SGHTA, FQGNSA. This CDR3 comprises 15 residues. The CDR3 is CASSLDARDNQPQHF.

The V call is TRBV5-1, the J call TRBJ2-1; TCRdb names TRBD2, which stays unverified in the absence of DNA. Germline values: CDR1 SGHRS, CDR2 YFSETQ. CDR3 length: 15 amino acids. This CDR3 reads CASSLAFGRGGEQFF.

V and J are TRBV20-1 and TRBJ2-1; TCRdb outputs TRBD1, but without DNA this stays unchecked. CDR1 and CDR2 (germline): DFQATT, SNEGSKA (reference sequence). This CDR3 is 16 amino acids long. The CDR3 is CSARGDSALRGSEQFF.

V is TRBV30 and J is TRBJ2-3. CDR1 and CDR2 (germline): GTSNPN, SVGIG (reference sequence). The CDR3 length is 11 residues. The CDR3 spells CAWSPKNTQYF.

CDR3 sequence reads: CASRRASTGELFF. The chain joins TRBV9 to TRBJ2-2; no DNA is available, so the TRBD2 call from TCRdb remains unchecked. CDR1 SGDLS and CDR2 YYNGEE come from the germline V gene. The CDR3 sequence is 13 residues long.

The CDR3 loop is CASSADGISTIQYF. The rearrangement joins TRBV5-1 to TRBJ2-4. The CDR3 loop spans 14 amino acids. Germline values: CDR1 SGHRS, CDR2 YFSETQ.

This chain links TRBV29-1 with TRBJ1-1; the TCRdb D gene call, TRBD1, has no DNA to confirm it. The germline V gene has CDR1 SQVTM and CDR2 ANQGSEA. The CDR3 is made up of 13 amino acids. The CDR3 sequence is CSVAGQMNTEAFF.

The chain links TRBV20-1 to TRBJ1-5. Germline CDR1 is DFQATT and CDR2 is SNEGSKA (reference sequence). The CDR3 covers 14 residues. The CDR3 protein is CSASPLGVNQPQHF.

The chain joins TRBV2 to TRBJ2-2; TCRdb gives TRBD1 as the D gene, but with no DNA this cannot be confirmed. CDR3 length: 17 amino acids. CDR1 is SNHLY, CDR2 FYNNEI, per germline. The CDR3 spells CASLRPNRGANTGELFF.

This chain uses TRBV10-1 with TRBJ2-3. This CDR3 has 15 residues. The V gene's germline CDR1 is WNHNN and CDR2 SYGVQD (reference sequence). CDR3 amino acids: CASSFMGSAGDTQYF.

The rearrangement links TRBV5-1 to TRBJ2-5; the D call from TCRdb, TRBD1, cannot be confirmed without DNA. CDR3 length: 19 residues. Germline values: CDR1 SGHRS, CDR2 YFSETQ. CDR3: CASSSRAITGTGSVETQYF.

The chain combines TRBV7-9 with TRBJ2-4; the TCRdb call, TRBD1, lacks DNA for checking. CDR3 length: 14 residues. Germline CDR1 is SEHNR and CDR2 is FQNEAQ (reference sequence). CDR3 loop: CASSSWTGKNIQYF.

This chain joins TRBV20-1 and TRBJ2-3; the D gene TCRdb calls, TRBD2, cannot be checked with no DNA. The germline gives CDR1 DFQATT, CDR2 SNEGSKA (reference sequence). This CDR3 region has 15 residues. The CDR3 reads CSASSSTSGYYTQYF.

This sequence joins TRBV5-1 and TRBJ1-5. This CDR3 spans 15 amino acids. The germline gives CDR1 SGHRS, CDR2 YFSETQ. The CDR3 loop reads CASSPMGLYNQPQHF. Combining the CDR3 with reference TRBV5-1 and TRBJ1-5 gives the whole variable domain KAGVTQTPRYLIKTRGQQVTLSCSPISGHRSVSWYQQTPGQGLQFLFEYFSETQRNKGNFPGRFSGRQFSNSRSEMNVSTLELGDSALYLCASSPMGLYNQPQHFGDGTRLSIL.

V usage is TRBV25-1 and J usage is TRBJ1-4. Germline CDR1 is MGHDK and CDR2 is SYGVNS. This CDR3 comprises 12 residues. The CDR3 sequence: CASSEVDEKLFF.

The genes are TRBV30 and TRBJ2-1; TCRdb returns TRBD1, unconfirmable since there is no DNA. CDR3 length equals 14 residues. Germline V gene sequence: CDR1 GTSNPN, CDR2 SVGIG (reference sequence). CDR3 sequence: CAWSVGGGSDEQFF.

V gene TRBV4-3 combines with J gene TRBJ1-5. The CDR3 consists of 16 residues. Germline V lookup: CDR1 LGHNA, CDR2 YSLEER. The CDR3 spells CASSQDLAPPHQPQHF.

The chain has TRBV11-2 and TRBJ2-5; as DNA is missing, the TRBD2 call by TCRdb cannot be tested. The CDR3 covers 16 residues. CDR1 SGHAT and CDR2 FQNNGV come from the germline V gene. The CDR3 reads CASSLVLGLGLETQYF.

CDR3 residues: CASSNFLGIEAFF. The chain has TRBV19 and TRBJ1-1; absent DNA, TCRdb's TRBD1 call cannot be checked. The CDR3 spans 13 residues. The V gene's germline CDR1 is LNHDA and CDR2 SQIVND (reference sequence). Full variable domain (rest looked up from reference TRBV19 and TRBJ1-1): DGGITQSPKYLFRKEGQNVTLSCEQNLNHDAMYWYRQDPGQGLRLIYYSQIVNDFQKGDIAEGYSVSREKKESFPLTVTSAQKNPTAFYLCASSNFLGIEAFFGQGTRLTVV.

The chain has TRBV27 and TRBJ1-6. The CDR3 is 13 residues long. The V gene's germline CDR1 is MNHEY and CDR2 SMNVEV (reference sequence). The CDR3 sequence: CASSYLEGSPLHF.

This chain uses TRBV7-3 with TRBJ2-2; TCRdb's D call of TRBD2 is untestable without DNA. The CDR3 is 14 residues long. Germline CDR1 SGHTA, CDR2 FQGTGA. The CDR3 sequence: CASSWDESTGELFF.

The chain recombines TRBV6-2 or TRBV6-3 with TRBJ1-2; with no DNA, the TCRdb D assignment of TRBD1 cannot be verified. The germline V gene has CDR1 MNHEY and CDR2 SVGEGT. The CDR3 is 13 amino acids. CDR3 sequence reads: CASSYGQNYGYTF.

The rearrangement links TRBV5-1 to TRBJ2-5; TCRdb's assignment of TRBD2 cannot be checked, as there is no DNA. Germline-derived CDR1 and CDR2 are SGHRS and YFSETQ. The CDR3 spans 13 residues. This chain's CDR3 is CASSGTLQETQYF.

The J gene is TRBJ1-2, the V gene TRBV28. The length of the CDR3 is 13 residues. Germline-derived CDR1 and CDR2 are MDHEN and SYDVKM. CDR3 region: CASSSPGLPGYTF.